What follows are 5 T cell receptor beta chains derived from one specimen sequenced in a study of T cell responses to AZD1222 COVID-19 vaccine. The method was immunoSEQ multiplex PCR; TCRdb's version includes in-frame clones alone and lacks a portion of them. The sample lists 65,000 to 95,000 clones, 85% seen once, with about an eighth in the top ten. The input for sequencing was peripheral blood, taken on day 0 of AZD1222 vaccination. Every receptor here comes from an adult in good health.

The chain recombines TRBV7-2 with TRBJ2-5; 7 bases agree with TRBD2. Per germline, CDR1 SGHTA and CDR2 FQGNSA. This CDR3 region has 19 residues. V lost 1 base, J lost 1 base, and 15 bases stayed unmatched. DNA for the CDR3: TGTGCCAGCAGCTTAGTTTCACCCCATCTAGCGGCGCTCCAAGAGACCCAGTACTTC. It translates to CASSLVSPHLAALQETQYF.

As DNA, the CDR3 is TGTGCCAGCAGTTTATATGAGGCTCGCGCCGGGGAGCTGTTTTTT. It translates to CASSLYEARAGELFF. J is TRBJ2-2 and V is TRBV27, with D hard to call. Germline V gene sequence: CDR1 MNHEY, CDR2 SMNVEV (reference sequence). The CDR3 length is 15 residues. Trimming took 1 base from V and 6 from J, leaving 12 bases between them.

This clone was recorded once. This sequence joins TRBV30 and TRBJ2-5; 9 bases align to TRBD2. Germline V gene data show CDR1 as GTSNPN and CDR2 as SVGIG (reference sequence). Losses at the gene ends were 7 bases for V and 5 bases for J; bases not matched to a gene: 5. The CDR3 is made up of 12 amino acids. The CDR3 DNA reads TGTGCCTATAGCGGGGGCGGGGAGACCCAGTACTTC. Its translation: CAYSGGGETQYF.

This rearrangement joins TRBV9 to TRBJ1-1, with a weak D call TRBD1 (6 bases). Trimming removed 4 bases at V and 5 bases at J, with 18 bases between. Germline V CDR1 and CDR2: SGDLS, YYNGEE. The CDR3 is 15 amino acids. CDR3 sequence: CASSPNPGAGTEAFF. In DNA, the CDR3 is TGTGCCAGCAGCCCCAACCCGGGGGCCGGGACTGAAGCTTTCTTT.

With regard to this clone: Germline and junction disagree at one end, which may indicate a read error. V gene TRBV4-3 combines with J gene TRBJ1-5; D is unclear. The CDR3 runs to 13 residues. Germline loops: CDR1 LGHNA, CDR2 YSLEER. As DNA, the CDR3 is TGCGCCAGCAGCCAACACCGCAACCAGCCCCAGCATTTT. It translates to CASSQHRNQPQHF.